This T cell receptor beta chain originates from a study of shared clonotypes between healthy human individuals. A single count supports this clone. V was cut by 4 bases and J by 5 bases, with 16 bases left in between. CDR1 is SGDLS, CDR2 YYNGEE, per germline. The CDR3 has 15 residues. Naive CD8 isolation took CD45RO-negative cells positively selected for CCR7 and excluded terminally differentiated effector memory CD45RA+ cells. Sequenced by immunoSEQ multiplex PCR; TCRdb stores in-frame clones only, minus some. The repertoire holds around 700,000 clones, with around 92% as singletons. The clonotype comes from a man aged 30 to 39 in good health. V usage is TRBV9 and J usage is TRBJ2-1, with D uncertain. Sequenced input: naive CD8+ T cells sorted from blood. The CDR3 DNA follows: TGTGCCAGCAGCCCCTTTTTGGGGTCCCACAATGAGCAGTTCTTC. Its translation is CASSPFLGSHNEQFF.